This T cell receptor beta chain was retrieved from a study of T cells in Graves' hyperthyroidism and ophthalmopathy. These patients, aged 18 to 65, had recently diagnosed hyperthyroidism lasting under 2 months. This clonotype was counted at least ten times. Antigen unknown. The junction had 2 bases not matched to a gene; V was cut back by 6 bases and J by 4 bases. The CDR3 is 14 amino acids. From germline, CDR1 is SNHLY and CDR2 FYNNEI. What was amplified from RNA transcripts were TCR beta CDR3 regions. The HTBI primer set was used in a first-round RT-PCR of the TCR CDR3. TCRdb recomputed calls from the multiplex PCR reads with MiXCR, one row per CDR3 protein. Of under 450,000 distinct CDR3 sequences listed, 17% are singletons. Study findings and constraints: Ophthalmopathy was model-predicted a median about six months pre-onset.

Sequencing was carried out using blood. The chain uses TRBV2 and TRBJ1-3; 11 bases fit TRBD1. The clonotype was recovered from a woman aged 25 to 39 with Graves' hyperthyroidism that later progressed to Graves' ophthalmopathy. The DNA of the CDR3 is TGTGCCAGCAGGGACAGGGGGCAAGGAAACACCATATATTTT. It translates to CASRDRGQGNTIYF. Combining the CDR3 with reference TRBV2 and TRBJ1-3 gives the whole variable domain EPEVTQTPSHQVTQMGQEVILRCVPISNHLYFYWYRQILGQKVEFLVSFYNNEISEKSEIFDDQFSVERPDGSNFTLKIRSTKLEDSAMYFCASRDRGQGNTIYFGEGSWLTVV.